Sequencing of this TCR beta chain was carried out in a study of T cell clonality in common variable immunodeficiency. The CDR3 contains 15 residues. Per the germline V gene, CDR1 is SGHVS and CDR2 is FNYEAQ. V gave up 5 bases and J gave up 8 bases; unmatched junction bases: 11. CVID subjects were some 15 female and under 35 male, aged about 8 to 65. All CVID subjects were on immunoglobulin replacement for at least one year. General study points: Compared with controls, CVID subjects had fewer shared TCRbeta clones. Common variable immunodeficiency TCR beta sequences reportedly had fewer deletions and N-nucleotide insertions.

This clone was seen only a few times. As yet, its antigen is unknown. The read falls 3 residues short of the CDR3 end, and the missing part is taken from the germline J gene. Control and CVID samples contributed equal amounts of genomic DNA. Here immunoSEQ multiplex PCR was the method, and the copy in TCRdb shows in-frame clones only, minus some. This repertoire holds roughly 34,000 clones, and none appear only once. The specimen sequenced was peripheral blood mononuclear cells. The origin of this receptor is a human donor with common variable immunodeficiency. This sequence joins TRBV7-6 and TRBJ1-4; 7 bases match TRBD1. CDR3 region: CASSQGGIGREKLFF. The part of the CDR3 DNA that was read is TGTGCCAGCAGCCAGGGGGGAATCGGCCGGGAAAAA.